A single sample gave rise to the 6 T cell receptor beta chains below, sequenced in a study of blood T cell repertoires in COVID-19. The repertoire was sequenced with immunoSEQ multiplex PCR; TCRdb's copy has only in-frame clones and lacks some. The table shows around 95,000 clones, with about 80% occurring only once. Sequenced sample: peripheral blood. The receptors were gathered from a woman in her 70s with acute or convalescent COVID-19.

For the CDR3, the DNA is TGCGCCAGCAGTCGCGGCTGGGGGCAGTACTACGAGCAGTACTTC. It is translated as CASSRGWGQYYEQYF. This chain joins TRBV4-1 and TRBJ2-7; perhaps TRBD1 as D (6 bases). There are 15 residues in the CDR3. The V gene's germline CDR1 is MGHRA and CDR2 YSYEKL. V lost 6 bases and J lost 3, with 18 bases in between.

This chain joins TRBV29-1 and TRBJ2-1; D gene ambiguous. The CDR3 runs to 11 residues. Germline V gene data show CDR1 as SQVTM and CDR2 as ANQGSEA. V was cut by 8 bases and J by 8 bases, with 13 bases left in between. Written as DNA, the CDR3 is TGCAGCCAAACAACCCGGGATGAGCAGTTCTTC. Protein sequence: CSQTTRDEQFF.

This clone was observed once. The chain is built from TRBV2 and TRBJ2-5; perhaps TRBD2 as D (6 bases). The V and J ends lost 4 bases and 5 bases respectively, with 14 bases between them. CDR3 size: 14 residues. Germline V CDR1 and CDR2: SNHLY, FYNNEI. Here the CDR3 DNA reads TGTGCCAGCAGTGCTAGGCGGGGCCGGGAGACCCAGTACTTC. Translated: CASSARRGRETQYF.

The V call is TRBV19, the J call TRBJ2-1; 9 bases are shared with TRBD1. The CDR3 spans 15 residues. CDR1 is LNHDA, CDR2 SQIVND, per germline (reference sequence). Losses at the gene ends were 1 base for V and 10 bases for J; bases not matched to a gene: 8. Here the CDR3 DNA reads TGTGCCAGTAGTATAGTCCGGGACAGGGCAAAAGAGCAGTTCTTC. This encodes CASSIVRDRAKEQFF.

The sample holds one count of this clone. The CDR3 sequence: CASSPRSNSYEQYV. The DNA for the CDR3 is TGCGCCAGCAGCCCCCGTAGTAATTCCTACGAGCAGTACGTC. The rearrangement links TRBV4-1 to TRBJ2-7; unclear D gene. This CDR3 region has 14 residues. Germline CDR1 MGHRA, CDR2 YSYEKL. The V and J ends lost 4 bases and 1 base respectively, with 11 bases between them.

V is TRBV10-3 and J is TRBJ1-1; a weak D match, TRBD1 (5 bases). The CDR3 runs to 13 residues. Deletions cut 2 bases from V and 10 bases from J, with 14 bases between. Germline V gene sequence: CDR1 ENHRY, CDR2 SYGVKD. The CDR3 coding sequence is TGTGCCATCAGTGAGCCAGGGTTTATTAGAGCTTTCTTT. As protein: CAISEPGFIRAFF.